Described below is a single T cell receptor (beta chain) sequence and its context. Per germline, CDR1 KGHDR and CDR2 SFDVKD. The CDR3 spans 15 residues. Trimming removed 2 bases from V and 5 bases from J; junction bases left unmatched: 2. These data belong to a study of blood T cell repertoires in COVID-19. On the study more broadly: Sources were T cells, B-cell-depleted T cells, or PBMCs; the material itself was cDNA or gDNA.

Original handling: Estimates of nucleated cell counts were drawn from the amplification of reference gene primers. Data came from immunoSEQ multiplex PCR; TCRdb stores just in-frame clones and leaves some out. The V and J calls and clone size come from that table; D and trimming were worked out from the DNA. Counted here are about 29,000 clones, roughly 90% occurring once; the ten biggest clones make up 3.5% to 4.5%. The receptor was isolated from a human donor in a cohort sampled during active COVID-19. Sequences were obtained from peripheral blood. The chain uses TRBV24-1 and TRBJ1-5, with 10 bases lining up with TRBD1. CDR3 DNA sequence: TGTGCCACCAGTGATTCGACAGGGGGCGATCAGCCCCAGCATTTT. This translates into CATSDSTGGDQPQHF.